The rows below give T cell receptor beta chains drawn from one sample of a study of blood T cell repertoires in COVID-19. Profiled with immunoSEQ multiplex PCR; TCRdb holds only in-frame clones, not every one. Seen here are roughly 190,000 clones, about 70% observed once, and the top ten hold just over 8.5%. The sequenced sample consisted of peripheral blood. These receptors came from a woman aged 45 to 65 with active or convalescent COVID-19. Each CDR3 is given with its conserved first and last residue. Fields, in order: clone size, V gene, D gene, J gene, CDR3 DNA, CDR3 protein. The D gene is left open where the match is weak. Size is omitted from some rows. Given values are once, few, many or a class for expanded clones.

>.|TRBV14|TRBD2|TRBJ2-5
TGTGCCAGCAGCCAACTAGCGGGGGAAGAGACCCAGTACTTC
CASSQLAGEETQYF
>.|TRBV4-1|.|TRBJ2-1
TGCGCCAGCAGCCAAGAGTCACAGGGCGCCTACAATGAGCAGTTCTTC
CASSQESQGAYNEQFF
>.|TRBV19|TRBD1|TRBJ1-2
TGTGCCAGCGACACGACAGGGGGCGGTTATGGCTACACCTTC
CASDTTGGGYGYTF
>.|TRBV6-5|TRBD1|TRBJ2-4
TGTGCCAGCAGCAAGGGACAGGGGGAAAACATTCAGTACTTC
CASSKGQGENIQYF
>.|TRBV7-2|TRBD2|TRBJ2-3
TGTGCCAGCAGCCACGGGGTAGCGGGGGATCTCACAGATACGCAGTATTTT
CASSHGVAGDLTDTQYF
>.|TRBV7-2|.|TRBJ1-3
TGTGCCAGCGCCCCCTACCCAGGGAGGAACACCATATATTTT
CASAPYPGRNTIYF
>.|TRBV28|TRBD2|TRBJ2-3
TGTGCCAGCAGTTTACCCTGGCTAGCGGGAGTAGATACGCAGTATTTT
CASSLPWLAGVDTQYF
>.|TRBV7-2|.|TRBJ1-5
TGTGCCAGCAGCTTAGGGCAGGGCGATCAGCCCCAGCATTTT
CASSLGQGDQPQHF
>.|TRBV14|TRBD1|TRBJ1-1
TGTGCCAGCAGCCAGGACAGGGGAATGGCTTTCTTT
CASSQDRGMAFF
>.|TRBV28|.|TRBJ1-4
TGTGCCAGCAGTTCCCCGCTGGGGGGGGCACCAACTAATGAAAAACTGTTTTTT
CASSSPLGGAPTNEKLFF
>.|TRBV19|TRBD1|TRBJ1-4
TGTGCCAGTACCTACCTTGGGACAGGGACTAATGAAAAACTGTTTTTT
CASTYLGTGTNEKLFF
>.|TRBV24-1|TRBD2|TRBJ2-3
TGTGCCACCAGCGGAGCGGGGGTTGGGGCAGATACGCAGTATTTT
CATSGAGVGADTQYF
>.|TRBV7-2|.|TRBJ1-1
TGTGCCAGCAGCTTAGTTCTGGGGGGCGGGGGCAACACTGAAGCTTTCTTT
CASSLVLGGGGNTEAFF
>few|TRBV7-3|.|TRBJ1-6
TGTGCCAGCAGCTCCTCTCCAGGGAATTCACCCCTCCACTTT
CASSSSPGNSPLHF
>.|TRBV6-5|.|TRBJ2-5
TGTGCCAGCAGGTTAGGGGGCCAAGAGACCCAGTACTTC
CASRLGGQETQYF
>.|TRBV12-3/TRBV12-4|.|TRBJ2-7
TGTGCCAGCAGTTTCCGACAGTACGAGCAGTACTTC
CASSFRQYEQYF
>.|TRBV7-9|.|TRBJ1-1
TGTGCCAGCAGCTCCACAGGGTTCACTGAAGCTTTCTTT
CASSSTGFTEAFF
>.|TRBV9|TRBD1|TRBJ1-2
TGTGCCAGCAGCGTAGAAGGACAGGGGTATGGCTACACCTTC
CASSVEGQGYGYTF
>.|TRBV15|.|TRBJ1-3
TGTGCCACCAGCAGAGGCGACAGGTTATCTGGAAACACCATATATTTT
CATSRGDRLSGNTIYF
>once|TRBV6-4|TRBD1|TRBJ2-7
TGTGCCAGCAGTGACCCATTTATGAGCCGGGACAGGGCCTACGAGCAGTACTTC
CASSDPFMSRDRAYEQYF
>.|TRBV19|.|TRBJ1-1
TGTGCCAGTAGTATCTCGCTGGCAGGGTGGGGGAACACTGAAGCTTTCTTT
CASSISLAGWGNTEAFF
>.|TRBV11-2|TRBD2|TRBJ2-1
TGTGCCAGCAGCTTAGTCGGGGGGGCCTACAATGAGCAGTTCTTC
CASSLVGGAYNEQFF
>many|TRBV7-7|.|TRBJ2-5
TGTGCTAGCAGCTTAGGCGGCGAGGGCGGGGAGACCCAGTACTTC
CASSLGGEGGETQYF
>.|TRBV4-2|TRBD1|TRBJ1-5
TGTGCCAGCAGCCTTACAGGGGACAATCAGCCCCAGCATTTT
CASSLTGDNQPQHF
>.|TRBV30|.|TRBJ1-5
TGTGCCTGGAGTGGCGGGTTAGGTCAGCCCCAGCATTTT
CAWSGGLGQPQHF
>few|TRBV29-1|.|TRBJ1-2
TGCAGCGTTGAAGCTAGGCAATATGGCTACACCTTC
CSVEARQYGYTF